This T cell receptor beta chain appears in the sequencing data of a study of T cells in Graves' hyperthyroidism and ophthalmopathy. Background on the study: Upon initial diagnosis and before any treatment, peripheral blood was collected.

Reasons for excluding patients were uncontrolled infection, other autoimmune disease, pregnancy or lactation. Germline CDR1 and CDR2: MDHEN and SYDVKM. The ends lost 5 bases at V and 5 bases at J; junction bases unmatched: 9. CDR3 length: 15 amino acids. In its sample, this clonotype was seen many times. It was RNA transcripts that yielded the amplified TCR beta CDR3 regions. First-round RT-PCR with HTBI primers amplified the TCR CDR3 region. TCRdb itself ran the multiplex PCR reads through MiXCR, one entry per CDR3 protein. The table lists about 250,000 distinct CDR3 sequences, approximately 24% of them singletons, with roughly 40% in the top ten.

Sequences were obtained from blood. V and J are TRBV28 and TRBJ1-1, with 9 bases aligning to TRBD1. This receptor was identified in a woman between 40 and 55 years old with Graves' ophthalmopathy. The DNA for the CDR3 is TGTGCCAGCAGTCCCGGGGACAGGGTCAGGACTGAAGCTTTCTTT. Its translation: CASSPGDRVRTEAFF.